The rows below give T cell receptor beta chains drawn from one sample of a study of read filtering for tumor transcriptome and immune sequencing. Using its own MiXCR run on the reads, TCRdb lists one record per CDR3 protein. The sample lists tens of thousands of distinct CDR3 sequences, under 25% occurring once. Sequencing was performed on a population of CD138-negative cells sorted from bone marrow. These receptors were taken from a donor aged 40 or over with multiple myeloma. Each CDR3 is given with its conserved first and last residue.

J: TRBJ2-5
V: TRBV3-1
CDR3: CASSRRLGPYQETQYF

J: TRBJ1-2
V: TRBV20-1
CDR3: CSARDTGMDGTNYGYTF

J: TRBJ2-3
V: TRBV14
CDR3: CASSQDLLSTQYF

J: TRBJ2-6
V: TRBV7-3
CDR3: CASSLTPAGLANVLTF

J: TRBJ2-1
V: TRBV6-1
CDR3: CASKLTRRGAANEQFF

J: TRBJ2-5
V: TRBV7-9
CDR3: CASSRQGWETQYF

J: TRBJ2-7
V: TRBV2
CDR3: CASSERTGRFEQYF

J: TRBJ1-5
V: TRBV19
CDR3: CASSTWQSNQPQHF

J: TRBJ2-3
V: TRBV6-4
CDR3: CASRRQGVGTDTQYF

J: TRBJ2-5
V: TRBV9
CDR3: CASSPPGQGALETQYF

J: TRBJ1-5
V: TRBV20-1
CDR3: CSARSYSNQPQHF

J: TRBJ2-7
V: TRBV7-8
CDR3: CASSLTGYEQYF

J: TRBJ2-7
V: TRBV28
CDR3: CATTGTNYEQYF

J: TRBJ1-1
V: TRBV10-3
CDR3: CATARTGVVGTEAFF

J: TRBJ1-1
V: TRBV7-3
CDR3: CASSFSPGQGSEAFF

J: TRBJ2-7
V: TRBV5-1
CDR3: CASSSGGGSEQYF

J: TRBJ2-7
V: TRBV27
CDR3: CASRKQGYYEQYF

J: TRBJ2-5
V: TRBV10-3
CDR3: CAISVSGGPQETQYF

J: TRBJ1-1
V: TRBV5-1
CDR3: CASSLPDMNTEAFF

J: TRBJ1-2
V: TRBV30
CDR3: CARSRNNYGCTF

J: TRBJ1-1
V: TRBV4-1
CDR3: CASSQVGVLNTEAFF

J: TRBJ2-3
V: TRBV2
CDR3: CASSVVAGVRYTQYF

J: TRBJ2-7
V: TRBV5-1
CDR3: CASSSTQGDEQYF

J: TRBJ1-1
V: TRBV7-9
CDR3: CASSAQGSTEAFF

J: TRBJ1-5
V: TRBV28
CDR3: CASSLGGPGNQPQHF

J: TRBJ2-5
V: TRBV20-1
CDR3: CSARDRPRGETQYF

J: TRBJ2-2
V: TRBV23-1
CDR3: CASAGESVAGELFF